Each of the 19 T cell receptor beta chains below was sequenced from the same sample in a study of cytomegalovirus exposure and HLA in healthy donors. Primers included in the PCR were 60 Vbeta and 13 Jbeta primers. Measured with immunoSEQ multiplex PCR; TCRdb has only the in-frame clones, and not every one. This table holds approximately 170,000 clones, more than 65% found once. Sequences were obtained from PBMCs. These receptors were obtained from a woman in her 30s in good health and CMV-seropositive.

The DNA of the CDR3 is TGTGCCAGCAGCCAACGACTAGCCTACGAGCAGTACTTC. Protein: CASSQRLAYEQYF. This chain connects TRBV4-2 to TRBJ2-7, with D perhaps matching TRBD2 (6 bases). In germline, CDR1 is LGHNA, CDR2 YNFKEQ. This CDR3 has 13 amino acids. V lost 2 bases to trimming and J lost 2 bases, with 7 bases between them.

This clone was detected only once. The rearrangement joins TRBV27 to TRBJ2-1; 11 bases agree with TRBD2. The CDR3 contains 16 residues. CDR1 and CDR2 (germline): MNHEY, SMNVEV (reference sequence). J lost 2 bases, V lost 8 bases, and 8 bases had no gene match. The CDR3 DNA reads TGTGCCAGCGGCCGAACTAGCGGGAGTCCCTACAATGAGCAGTTCTTC. Translated: CASGRTSGSPYNEQFF.

This clone was seen more than once but under ten times. The chain has TRBV10-1 and TRBJ2-7; D call uncertain. Germline-derived CDR1 and CDR2 are WNHNN and SYGVQD (reference sequence). The CDR3 consists of 14 residues. The germline V and J ends were trimmed by 11 bases and 4 bases, with 21 bases remaining between them. The CDR3 here is CAGDPRTQIYEQYF. As DNA, the CDR3 is TGCGCCGGAGACCCCAGAACCCAAATTTACGAGCAGTACTTC.

A single count supports this clone. The chain is built from TRBV18 and TRBJ2-2; weak D call: TRBD1 (5 bases). V was cut by 1 base and J by 0 bases, with 9 bases left in between. Germline assignment: CDR1 KGHSH and CDR2 LQKENI. This CDR3 comprises 16 residues. In DNA, the CDR3 is TGTGCCAGCTCACCACTCGACAGCTCGAACACCGGGGAGCTGTTTTTT. Protein sequence: CASSPLDSSNTGELFF.

The CDR3 loop reads CASSQVGEQDTQYF. CDR3 DNA sequence: TGCGCCAGCAGCCAAGTGGGCGAGCAAGATACGCAGTATTTT. The chain links TRBV4-1 to TRBJ2-3, with D unresolved. In germline, CDR1 is MGHRA, CDR2 YSYEKL. CDR3 length: 14 amino acids. Trimming removed 1 base from V and 5 bases from J, with 10 bases in between.

The V gene is TRBV5-6, the J gene TRBJ1-2; 7 bases are a match to TRBD1. Germline CDR1 SGHDT, CDR2 YYEEEE. CDR3 length: 17 residues. Trimming at V came to 0 bases and at J to 3 bases, leaving 11 bases not matched to a gene. The CDR3 region has the DNA TGTGCCAGCAGCTTGGCGTCTGAGGGGGCGAGAGACTATGGCTACACCTTC. Its translation: CASSLASEGARDYGYTF.

This sequence joins TRBV10-3 and TRBJ2-3; TRBD2 is a possible D gene (6 bases). In germline, CDR1 is ENHRY, CDR2 SYGVKD. The CDR3 consists of 15 residues. The ends were cut back, 0 bases at V and 8 bases at J, with 15 bases in the middle. CDR3 region: CAISESEGTFSTQYF. The DNA for the CDR3 is TGTGCCATCAGTGAGTCGGAGGGAACCTTTTCTACGCAGTATTTT.

The rearrangement links TRBV19 to TRBJ2-3; 7 bases are shared with TRBD2. The junction had 6 bases not matched to a gene; V was cut back by 1 base and J by 2 bases. Germline loops: CDR1 LNHDA, CDR2 SQIVND (reference sequence). This CDR3 region has 16 residues. CDR3: CASSIGGGRITDTQYF. Here the CDR3 DNA reads TGTGCCAGTAGTATAGGGGGGGGGAGAATCACAGATACGCAGTATTTT.

The chain uses TRBV11-3 and TRBJ2-2; D possibly corresponds to TRBD2 (6 bases). Germline assignment: CDR1 SGHNT and CDR2 YENEEA. V lost 6 bases, J lost 6 bases, and 17 bases lay in between. The CDR3 extends over 15 amino acids. The CDR3 protein is CASSRTGDRAGELFF. The CDR3 DNA reads as TGTGCCAGCAGTCGAACGGGGGATAGGGCCGGGGAGCTGTTTTTT. Drawing the rest from reference TRBV11-3 and TRBJ2-2, the complete variable domain is EAGVVQSPRYKIIEKKQPVAFWCNPISGHNTLYWYLQNLGQGPELLIRYENEEAVDDSQLPKDRFSAERLKGVDSTLKIQPAELGDSAVYLCASSRTGDRAGELFFGEGSRLTVL.

The gene calls are TRBV7-6 and TRBJ2-2; 10 bases are a match to TRBD2. This CDR3 contains 17 residues. From germline, CDR1 is SGHVS and CDR2 FNYEAQ. After removal of 4 bases from V and 4 bases from J, the junction contained 9 bases not matched to a gene. CDR3 region: CASSSPSGRRSTGELFF. In DNA, the CDR3 is TGTGCCAGCAGCTCCCCTAGCGGGAGACGGAGCACCGGGGAGCTGTTTTTT.

With respect to this clone: At one end the junction does not follow the germline gene, possibly because of a read error. This chain's CDR3 is CASSLAGGSGANVLTF. The CDR3 DNA follows: TGTGCCAGCAGCCTAGCAGGGGGATCTGGGGCCAACGTCCTGACTTTC. The chain is built from TRBV7-8 and TRBJ2-6, with 7 nucleotides matching TRBD1. The CDR3 consists of 16 residues. Germline CDR1 is SGHVS and CDR2 is FQNEAQ.

The chain uses TRBV5-1 and TRBJ2-2; tentatively, D is TRBD2 (6 bases). The germline V and J ends were trimmed by 4 bases and 0 bases, with 25 bases remaining between them. The CDR3 runs 20 residues. Germline CDR1 is SGHRS and CDR2 is YFSETQ. CDR3 amino acids: CASSPPRGTEVYTNTGELFF. The CDR3 coding sequence is TGCGCCAGCAGCCCCCCTCGCGGGACGGAAGTCTACACGAACACCGGGGAGCTGTTTTTT.

V is TRBV5-1 and J is TRBJ2-3; weak D call: TRBD2 (6 bases). This CDR3 has 15 residues. Trimming stripped 0 bases from V and 0 bases from J, with 8 bases between. Germline lookup yields CDR1 SGHRS and CDR2 YFSETQ. The DNA for the CDR3 is TGCGCCAGCAGCTTGGACGGGAGAAGCACAGATACGCAGTATTTT. As protein: CASSLDGRSTDTQYF.

V is TRBV11-2 and J is TRBJ2-5, with D possibly being TRBD2 (6 bases). The J call is uncertain, as TRBJ2-7 better fits the DNA end. The CDR3 length is 15 residues. The V gene's germline CDR1 is SGHAT and CDR2 FQNNGV. Written as DNA, the CDR3 is TGTGCCAGCAGCCTGGGGGGTAGCGGAACCTACGAGCAGTACTTC. Its protein product is CASSLGGSGTYEQYF.

In DNA, the CDR3 is TGTGCCAGTAGGGGACAGGGTGCCCCTGGGGAGCAGTACTTC. Translation gives CASRGQGAPGEQYF. This chain links TRBV19 with TRBJ2-7, with TRBD1 matching over 9 bases. The CDR3 spans 14 residues. Germline loops: CDR1 LNHDA, CDR2 SQIVND (reference sequence). The V and J ends lost 6 bases and 7 bases, in that order; junction bases with no gene match: 10.

This clone was picked up one time. V and J are TRBV28 and TRBJ1-5; D possibly corresponds to TRBD1 (5 bases). The germline V gene encodes CDR1 MDHEN and CDR2 SYDVKM. This CDR3 has 15 residues. Trimming removed 3 bases at V and 2 bases at J, with 11 bases between. The CDR3 reads CASSLRTTGNQPQHF. CDR3 coding DNA: TGTGCCAGCAGTTTGAGGACAACGGGCAATCAGCCCCAGCATTTT.

This chain links TRBV25-1 with TRBJ2-5; D may be TRBD1 (7 bases). The CDR3 loop spans 14 amino acids. Germline V lookup: CDR1 MGHDK, CDR2 SYGVNS. V dropped 2 bases and J dropped 5 bases, with 12 bases sitting between them. In DNA, the CDR3 is TGTGCCAGCAGTGAAGACAGGGAGGTGGAGACCCAGTACTTC. This sequence encodes CASSEDREVETQYF.

This sequence joins TRBV11-2 and TRBJ1-2; D unresolved. Trimming cost V 3 bases and J 8 bases, with 10 bases left between them. This CDR3 contains 12 residues. The germline gives CDR1 SGHAT, CDR2 FQNNGV. The CDR3 region is CASSLSGLGYTF. In DNA form, the CDR3 reads TGTGCCAGCAGCTTGTCCGGGTTGGGCTACACCTTC.

The DNA for the CDR3 is TGCGCCAGCAGCCAAGATCGCGGGGATAACGACGGGGAGCTGTTTTTT. Translating gives CASSQDRGDNDGELFF. The chain joins TRBV4-1 to TRBJ2-2, with D possibly TRBD2 on 6 matching bases. V shed 0 bases and J shed 7 bases, with 15 bases lying between them. The germline V gene encodes CDR1 MGHRA and CDR2 YSYEKL. The CDR3 has 16 residues.